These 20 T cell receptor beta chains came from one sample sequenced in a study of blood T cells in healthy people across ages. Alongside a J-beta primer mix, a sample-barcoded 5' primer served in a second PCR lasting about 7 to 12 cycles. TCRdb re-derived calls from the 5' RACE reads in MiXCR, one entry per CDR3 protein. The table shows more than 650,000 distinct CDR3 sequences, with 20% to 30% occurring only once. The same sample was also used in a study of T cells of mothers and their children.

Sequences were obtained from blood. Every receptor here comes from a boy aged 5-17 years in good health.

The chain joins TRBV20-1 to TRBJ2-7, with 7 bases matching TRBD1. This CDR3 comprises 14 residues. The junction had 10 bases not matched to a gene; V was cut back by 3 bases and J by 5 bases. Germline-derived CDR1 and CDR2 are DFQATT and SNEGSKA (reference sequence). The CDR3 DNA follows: TGCAGTGCTAGCCTTACAGGGGATTATCACGAGCAGTACTTC. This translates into CSASLTGDYHEQYF.

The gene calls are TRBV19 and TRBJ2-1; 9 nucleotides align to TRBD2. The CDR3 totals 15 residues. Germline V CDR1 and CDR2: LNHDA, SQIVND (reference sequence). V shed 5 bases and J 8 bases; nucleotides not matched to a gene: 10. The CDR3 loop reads CASSPSGGGAYEQFF. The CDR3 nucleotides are TGTGCCAGTAGTCCCTCTGGCGGGGGGGCGTATGAGCAGTTCTTC.

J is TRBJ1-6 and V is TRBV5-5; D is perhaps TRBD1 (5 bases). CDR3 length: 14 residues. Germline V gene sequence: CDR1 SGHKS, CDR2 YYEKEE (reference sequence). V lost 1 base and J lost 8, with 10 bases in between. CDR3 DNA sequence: TGTGCCAGCAGCTTGAGGGGAGGGGATTCACCCCTCCACTTT. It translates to CASSLRGGDSPLHF.

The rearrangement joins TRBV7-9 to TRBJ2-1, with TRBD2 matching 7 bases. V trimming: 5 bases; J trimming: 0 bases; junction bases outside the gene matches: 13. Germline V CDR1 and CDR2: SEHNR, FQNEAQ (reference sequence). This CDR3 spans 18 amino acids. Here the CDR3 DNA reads TGTGCCAGCAGCCCTAAGGGTCTAGCGGCGGTCTCCTACAATGAGCAGTTCTTC. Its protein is CASSPKGLAAVSYNEQFF.

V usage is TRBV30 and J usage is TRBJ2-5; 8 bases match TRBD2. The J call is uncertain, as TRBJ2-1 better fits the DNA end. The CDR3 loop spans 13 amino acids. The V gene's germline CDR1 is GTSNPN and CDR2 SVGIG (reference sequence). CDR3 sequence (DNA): TGTGCCTGGAGTCGGGGGGGCCTAATAGAGCAGTTCTTC. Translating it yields CAWSRGGLIEQFF.

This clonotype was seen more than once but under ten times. The CDR3 DNA sequence: TGTGCCAGCAGCCCTGGGCCCCTTTTAGCCCACGAGCAGTACTTC. Translating it yields CASSPGPLLAHEQYF. This chain connects TRBV3-1 to TRBJ2-5; D is uncertain. Judging by the DNA end, TRBJ2-7 fits better; the J call may be wrong. Germline CDR1 LGHDT, CDR2 YNNKEL (reference sequence). This CDR3 contains 15 residues.

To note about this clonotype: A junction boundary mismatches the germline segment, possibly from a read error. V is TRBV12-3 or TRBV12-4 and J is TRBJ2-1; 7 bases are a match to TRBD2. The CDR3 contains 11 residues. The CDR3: CASNPGGLIVF. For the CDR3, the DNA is TGTGCCAGCAACCCCGGGGGGTTGATAGTCTTC.

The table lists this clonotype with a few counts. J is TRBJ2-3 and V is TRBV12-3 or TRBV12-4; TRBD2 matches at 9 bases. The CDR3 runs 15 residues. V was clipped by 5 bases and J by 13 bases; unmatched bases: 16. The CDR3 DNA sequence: TGTGCCAGCAGTCATTCGACTAGCGGCATTACCAGAAAGTATTTT. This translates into CASSHSTSGITRKYF.

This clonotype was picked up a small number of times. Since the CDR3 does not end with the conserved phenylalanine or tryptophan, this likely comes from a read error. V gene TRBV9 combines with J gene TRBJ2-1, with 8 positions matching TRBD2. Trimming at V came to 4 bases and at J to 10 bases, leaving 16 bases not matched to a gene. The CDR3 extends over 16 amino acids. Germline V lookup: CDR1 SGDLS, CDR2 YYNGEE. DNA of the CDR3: TGTGCCAGCAGCTCACCGGGACTAGAGAGTCGTATGGAGCAGTTCATC. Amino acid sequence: CASSSPGLESRMEQFI.

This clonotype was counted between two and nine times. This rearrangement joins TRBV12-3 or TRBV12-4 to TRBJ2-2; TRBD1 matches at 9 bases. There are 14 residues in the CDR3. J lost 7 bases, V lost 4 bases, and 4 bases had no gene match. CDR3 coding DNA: TGTGCCAGCAGTTGGGACAGGGTGGACGGGGAGCTGTTTTTT. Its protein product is CASSWDRVDGELFF.

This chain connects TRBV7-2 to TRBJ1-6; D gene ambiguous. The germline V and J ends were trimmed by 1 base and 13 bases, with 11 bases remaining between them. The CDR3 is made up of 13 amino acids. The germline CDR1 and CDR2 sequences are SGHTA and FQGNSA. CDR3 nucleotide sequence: TGTGCCAGCAGCTTAGATTGGGGAAGGCCCCTCCACTTT. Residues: CASSLDWGRPLHF.

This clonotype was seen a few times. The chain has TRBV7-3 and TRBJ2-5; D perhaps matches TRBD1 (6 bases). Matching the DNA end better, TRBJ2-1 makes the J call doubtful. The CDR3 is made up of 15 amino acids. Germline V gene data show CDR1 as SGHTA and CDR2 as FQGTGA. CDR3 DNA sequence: TGTGCCAGCAGCTTAGGAATGGGGGCCGTCAATGAGCAGTTCTTC. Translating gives CASSLGMGAVNEQFF.

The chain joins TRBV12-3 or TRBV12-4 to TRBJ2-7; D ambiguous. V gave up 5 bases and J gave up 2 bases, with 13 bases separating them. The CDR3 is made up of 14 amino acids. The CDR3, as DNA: TGTGCCAGCAGTCCAAACGGACGGGCCTACGAGCAGTACTTC. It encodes CASSPNGRAYEQYF.

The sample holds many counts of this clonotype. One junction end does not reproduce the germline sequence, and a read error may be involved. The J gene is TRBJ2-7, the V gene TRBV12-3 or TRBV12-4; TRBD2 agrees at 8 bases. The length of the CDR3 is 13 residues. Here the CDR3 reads CASSLGLAYEQYF. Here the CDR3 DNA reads TGCGCCAGCAGCTTGGGACTAGCCTACGAGCAGTACTTC.

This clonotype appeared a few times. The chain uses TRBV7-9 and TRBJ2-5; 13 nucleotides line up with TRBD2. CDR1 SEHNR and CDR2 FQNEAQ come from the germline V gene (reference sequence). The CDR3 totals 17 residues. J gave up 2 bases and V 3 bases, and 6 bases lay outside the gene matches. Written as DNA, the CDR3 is TGTGCCAGCAGCTTCAATCGACTAGCGGGGGGTCAAGAGACCCAGTACTTC. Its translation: CASSFNRLAGGQETQYF.

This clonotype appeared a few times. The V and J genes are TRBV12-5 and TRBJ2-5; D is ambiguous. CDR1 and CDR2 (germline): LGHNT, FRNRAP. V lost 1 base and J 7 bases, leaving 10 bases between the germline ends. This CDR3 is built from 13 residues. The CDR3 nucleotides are TGTGCTAGTGGTTTGGGGCCGCTGGGGACCCAGTACTTC. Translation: CASGLGPLGTQYF.

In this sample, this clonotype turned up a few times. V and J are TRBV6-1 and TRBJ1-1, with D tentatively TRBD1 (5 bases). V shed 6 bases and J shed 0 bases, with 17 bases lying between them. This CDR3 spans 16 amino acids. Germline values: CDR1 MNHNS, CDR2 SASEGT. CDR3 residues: CASRLRPGRLNTEAFF. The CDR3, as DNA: TGTGCCAGCAGACTCCGGCCGGGACGGTTGAACACTGAAGCTTTCTTT.

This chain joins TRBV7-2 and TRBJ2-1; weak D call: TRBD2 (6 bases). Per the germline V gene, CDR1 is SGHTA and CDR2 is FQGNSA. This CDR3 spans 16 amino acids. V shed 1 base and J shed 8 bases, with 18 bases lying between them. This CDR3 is CASSLVAKNWRDEQFF. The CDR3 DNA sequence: TGTGCCAGCAGCTTAGTTGCAAAAAACTGGAGGGATGAGCAGTTCTTC.

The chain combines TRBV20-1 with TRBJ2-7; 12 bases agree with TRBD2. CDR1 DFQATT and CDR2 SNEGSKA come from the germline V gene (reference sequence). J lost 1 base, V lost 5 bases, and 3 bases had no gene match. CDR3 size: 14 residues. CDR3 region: CSAAGTSGSYEQYF. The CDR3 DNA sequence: TGCAGTGCTGCCGGGACTAGCGGGTCCTACGAGCAGTACTTC.

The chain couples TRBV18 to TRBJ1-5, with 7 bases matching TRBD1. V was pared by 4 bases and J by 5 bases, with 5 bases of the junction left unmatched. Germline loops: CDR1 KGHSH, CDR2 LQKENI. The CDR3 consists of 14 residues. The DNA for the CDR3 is TGTGCCAGCTCACTCGGGACAGCGGATCAGCCCCAGCATTTT. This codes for CASSLGTADQPQHF.